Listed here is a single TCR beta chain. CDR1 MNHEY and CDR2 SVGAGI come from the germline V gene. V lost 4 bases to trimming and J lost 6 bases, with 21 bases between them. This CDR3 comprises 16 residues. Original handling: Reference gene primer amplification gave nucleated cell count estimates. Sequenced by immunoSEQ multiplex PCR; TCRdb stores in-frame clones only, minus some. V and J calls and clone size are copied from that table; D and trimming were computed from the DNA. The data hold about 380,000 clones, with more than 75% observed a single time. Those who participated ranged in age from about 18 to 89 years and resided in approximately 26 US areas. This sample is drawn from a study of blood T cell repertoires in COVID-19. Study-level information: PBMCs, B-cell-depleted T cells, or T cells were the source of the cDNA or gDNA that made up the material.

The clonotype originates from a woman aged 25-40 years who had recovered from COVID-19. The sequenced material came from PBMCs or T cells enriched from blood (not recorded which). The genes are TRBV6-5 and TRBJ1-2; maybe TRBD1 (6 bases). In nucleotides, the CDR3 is TGTGCCAGCAGTTTAACCCCACAGGGACGTGGCAATGGCTACACCTTC. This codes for CASSLTPQGRGNGYTF.